Listed below are T cell receptor beta chains from one sample, sequenced in a study of T-cell memory formation after mild COVID-19. TCRdb used MiXCR to reprocess the 5' RACE reads, holding one entry per CDR3 protein. The sample carries hundreds of thousands of distinct CDR3 sequences, around a sixth recorded once. The sequencing sample was made of PBMCs or a T cell subset sorted from them (not recorded which). These receptor sequences come from a man in his late teens or twenties who had mild COVID-19 (a few samples of this study predate the infection). Cell type and time point are not known. CDR3s include the opening cysteine and the closing phenylalanine or tryptophan.

j_gene: TRBJ1-1; v_gene: TRBV5-8; len: 18; CDR3aa: CASSLAAGEGYWGTEAFF
j_gene: TRBJ1-4; v_gene: TRBV4-3; len: 14; CDR3aa: CASSQVIGVEKLFF
j_gene: TRBJ1-5; v_gene: TRBV12-3/TRBV12-4; len: 12; CDR3aa: CASSLNIQPQHF
j_gene: TRBJ2-3; v_gene: TRBV5-1; len: 15; CDR3aa: CASSFGDRGTDTQYF
j_gene: TRBJ2-2; v_gene: TRBV5-6; len: 12; CDR3aa: CASSLGDGELFF
j_gene: TRBJ2-1; v_gene: TRBV24-1; len: 14; CDR3aa: CATSVSLGNNEQFF
j_gene: TRBJ2-7; v_gene: TRBV20-1; len: 14; CDR3aa: CSARDTGQKYEQYF
j_gene: TRBJ2-5; v_gene: TRBV12-3/TRBV12-4; len: 14; CDR3aa: CASSFGRTSGTQYF
j_gene: TRBJ1-6; v_gene: TRBV12-3/TRBV12-4; len: 21; CDR3aa: CASRTQAKGAPPGSYNSPLHF
j_gene: TRBJ1-1; v_gene: TRBV20-1; len: 10; CDR3aa: CSAIRTEAFF